The T cell receptor (beta chain) under discussion was sequenced for a study of OX40 agonist ivuxolimab in advanced cancers. Across the study: In this trial design, patients received ivuxolimab intravenously at 0.01 to 10 mg/kg every 2 weeks.

Findings and caveats of the study: Both blood CD4+ and CD8+ T cells showed clonal growth by week 6 at 0.1 to 3.0 mg/kg.

The protocol was immunoSEQ multiplex PCR, while the TCRdb copy is restricted to in-frame clones and leaves out a portion. The sample has 65,000 to 80,000 clones; 85% to 95% are singletons. Germline CDR1 reads PRHDT; CDR2 reads FYEKMQ (reference sequence). Trimming pared 5 bases from V and 6 bases from J, leaving 17 bases between. The length of the CDR3 is 14 residues. A remark on this clone: Its antigen is as yet unknown.

This receptor was taken from an adult with an advanced solid tumor such as melanoma, head and neck, liver or kidney cancer. The rearrangement joins TRBV13 to TRBJ2-7, with D tentatively TRBD1 (6 bases). The sequencing used CD4+ or CD8+ T cells sorted from blood, collected in a trial of the OX40 agonist ivuxolimab. The DNA of the CDR3 is TGTGCCAGCAGCCCCCGGTGGGGGCCGGGCGAGCAGTACTTC. This translates into CASSPRWGPGEQYF.